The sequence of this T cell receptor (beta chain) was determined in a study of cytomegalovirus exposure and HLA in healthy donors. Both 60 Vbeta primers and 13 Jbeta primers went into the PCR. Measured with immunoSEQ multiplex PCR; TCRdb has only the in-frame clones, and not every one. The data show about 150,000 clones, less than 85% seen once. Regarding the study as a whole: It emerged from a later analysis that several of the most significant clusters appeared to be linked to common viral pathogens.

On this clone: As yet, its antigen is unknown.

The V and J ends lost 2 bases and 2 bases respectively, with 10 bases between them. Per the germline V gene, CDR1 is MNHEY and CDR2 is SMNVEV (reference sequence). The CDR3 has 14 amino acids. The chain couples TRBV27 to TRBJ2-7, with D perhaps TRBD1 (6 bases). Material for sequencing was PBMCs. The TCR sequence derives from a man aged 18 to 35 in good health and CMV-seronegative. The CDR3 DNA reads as TGTGCCAGCAGTTTAGGCAGGGGCGCCTACGAGCAGTACTTC. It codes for CASSLGRGAYEQYF.